Below, 16 T cell receptor beta chains from the same sample are listed, as sequenced in a study of patients and donors after allogeneic stem cell transplantation. TCRdb itself ran the RT-PCR reads through MiXCR, one entry per CDR3 protein. The sample lists roughly 960,000 distinct CDR3 sequences; roughly 18% were seen once. Sequences were obtained from blood, either unsorted or a sorted T cell fraction (not recorded which). These receptors originate from a human donor who was either an allogeneic HSCT recipient or a stem cell or donor lymphocyte infusion donor (not recorded which). It is not recorded whose cells these are; they may come from a transplant donor.

This chain connects TRBV7-8 to TRBJ2-3; the D gene is possibly TRBD2 (6 bases). Germline CDR1 reads SGHVS; CDR2 reads FQNEAQ. The V end was cut by 3 bases, the J end by 8 bases, with 21 bases between. The CDR3 totals 16 residues. Here the CDR3 reads CASSFQTGSQDGTQYF. The CDR3 coding sequence is TGTGCCAGCAGCTTCCAAACCGGGAGTCAGGACGGTACGCAGTATTTT.

This clonotype was observed a handful of times. The J gene is TRBJ2-5, the V gene TRBV5-1; D is unclear. This CDR3 has 15 residues. V shed 4 bases and J shed 4 bases, with 17 bases lying between them. Germline CDR1 and CDR2: SGHRS and YFSETQ. This CDR3 reads CASSRDPSNRETQYF. The CDR3 DNA follows: TGCGCCAGCAGCAGAGACCCTTCAAACCGAGAGACCCAGTACTTC.

This clonotype was counted a few times. The V and J genes are TRBV24-1 and TRBJ2-7; the D gene is possibly TRBD1 (6 bases). From germline, CDR1 is KGHDR and CDR2 SFDVKD. The CDR3 runs 14 residues. Trimming took 3 bases from V and 5 from J, leaving 13 bases between them. The CDR3 DNA reads TGTGCCACCAGTGATCGCGGACAGCGCAACGAGCAGTACTTC. It yields the protein CATSDRGQRNEQYF.

This chain uses TRBV24-1 with TRBJ2-1, with 10 bases that match TRBD2. The ends lost 8 bases at V and 0 bases at J; junction bases unmatched: 12. The CDR3 consists of 18 residues. Germline V CDR1 and CDR2: KGHDR, SFDVKD. CDR3 sequence reads: CATINDPLAGGSYNEQFF. DNA of the CDR3: TGTGCCACCATCAACGACCCCTTAGCGGGGGGCTCCTACAATGAGCAGTTCTTC.

The V and J genes are TRBV29-1 and TRBJ2-7; D may be TRBD1 (6 bases). CDR1 and CDR2 (germline): SQVTM, ANQGSEA. V lost 6 bases to trimming and J lost 2 bases, with 11 bases between them. This CDR3 region has 12 residues. CDR3 nucleotide sequence: TGCAGCGTCCGTCAGGGGACCTACGAGCAGTACTTC. The encoded protein is CSVRQGTYEQYF.

This chain links TRBV11-2 with TRBJ1-2; D gene ambiguous. Trimming took 5 bases from V and 8 from J, leaving 15 bases between them. Germline V gene lookup returns CDR1 SGHAT and CDR2 FQNNGV. The CDR3 runs 13 residues. The DNA for the CDR3 is TGTGCCAGCAGCCCCATAGAGTGGAACGGCTACACCTTC. As protein: CASSPIEWNGYTF.

This clonotype was picked up a small number of times. This chain connects TRBV4-1 to TRBJ1-1; TRBD1 agrees at 7 bases. This CDR3 is built from 16 residues. V was pared by 0 bases and J by 5 bases, with 9 bases of the junction left unmatched. Germline-derived CDR1 and CDR2 are MGHRA and YSYEKL. The DNA for the CDR3 is TGCGCCAGCAGCCAAGAAGGGGTAGGGGGCAGGACTGAAGCTTTCTTT. The encoded protein is CASSQEGVGGRTEAFF.

This clonotype was counted only a few times. V gene TRBV25-1 combines with J gene TRBJ2-7, with 7 bases lining up with TRBD1. The germline CDR1 and CDR2 sequences are MGHDK and SYGVNS. With V trimmed by 1 base and J by 3 bases, 9 bases remained unmatched. The CDR3 runs to 16 residues. The CDR3 is CASSESPDRNHYEQYF. In DNA form, the CDR3 reads TGTGCCAGCAGTGAATCCCCGGACAGGAACCACTACGAGCAGTACTTC.

CDR3 DNA: TGTGCCAGCAGTTTACCGGGCAAAGGGACCGGGGAGCTGTTTTTT. It yields the protein CASSLPGKGTGELFF. The chain is built from TRBV12-3 or TRBV12-4 and TRBJ2-2; D not certain. This CDR3 is 15 amino acids long. Trimming pared 2 bases from V and 5 bases from J, leaving 12 bases between.

This clonotype was detected a few times. The CDR3 loop reads CASSRYLDYGYTF. The CDR3 DNA is TGTGCCAGCAGCCGATACCTGGACTATGGCTACACCTTC. The V gene is TRBV7-9, the J gene TRBJ1-2; no definite D call. V lost 5 bases, J lost 3 bases, and 10 bases lay in between. The germline gives CDR1 SEHNR, CDR2 FQNEAQ (reference sequence). The CDR3 has 13 amino acids.

The chain recombines TRBV4-1 with TRBJ1-4; the D gene is possibly TRBD1 (6 bases). The CDR3 consists of 19 residues. Germline CDR1 MGHRA, CDR2 YSYEKL. V lost 1 base and J lost 4, with 22 bases in between. The chain's CDR3 is CASSQGLGRGNQINEKLFF. The DNA of the CDR3 is TGCGCCAGCAGCCAAGGTTTAGGCAGGGGCAATCAAATTAATGAAAAACTGTTTTTT.

J is TRBJ2-2 and V is TRBV5-1; TRBD1 agrees at 10 bases. With 2 bases clipped from V and 5 bases from J, the junction kept 6 bases outside the gene matches. Germline CDR1 SGHRS, CDR2 YFSETQ. The CDR3 length is 16 residues. CDR3 sequence reads: CASSFGDRGVTGELFF. The CDR3 DNA sequence: TGCGCCAGCAGCTTCGGGGACAGGGGTGTAACCGGGGAGCTGTTTTTT.

The V call is TRBV7-9, the J call TRBJ1-5; 10 positions match TRBD1. CDR3 length: 17 residues. The V gene end was trimmed by 4 bases and the J gene end by 0 bases; junction bases not matched to a gene: 6. The germline CDR1 and CDR2 sequences are SEHNR and FQNEAQ (reference sequence). The DNA for the CDR3 is TGTGCCAGCAGCTGGACAGGGGGAAGATATAGCAATCAGCCCCAGCATTTT. Residues: CASSWTGGRYSNQPQHF. Supplemented by reference TRBV7-9 and TRBJ1-5, the full variable domain reads DTGVSQNPRHKITKRGQNVTFRCDPISEHNRLYWYRQTLGQGPEFLTYFQNEAQLEKSRLLSDRFSAERPKGSFSTLEIQRTEQGDSAMYLCASSWTGGRYSNQPQHFGDGTRLSIL.

This clonotype was counted between two and nine times. The rearrangement uses TRBV6-1 and TRBJ1-1; TRBD1 matches 10 bases. Germline trimming cut 2 bases from V and 1 base from J; bases unmatched to any gene: 10. Germline-derived CDR1 and CDR2 are MNHNS and SASEGT. The CDR3 is 18 amino acids. The CDR3 sequence: CASSERTGGLTRNTEAFF. The CDR3, as DNA: TGTGCCAGCAGTGAAAGGACAGGGGGGCTTACTAGGAACACTGAAGCTTTCTTT.

This clonotype was counted a few times. V gene TRBV10-3 combines with J gene TRBJ2-1; TRBD2 aligns across 7 bases. The V and J ends lost 3 bases and 7 bases, in that order; junction bases with no gene match: 12. The CDR3 runs to 16 residues. The germline gives CDR1 ENHRY, CDR2 SYGVKD. As DNA, the CDR3 is TGTGCCATCAGTGATAGACTAGCCCTGGGAAGGAATGAGCAGTTCTTC. It yields the protein CAISDRLALGRNEQFF.

Only a few counts were recorded for this clonotype. The genes are TRBV11-2 and TRBJ2-3; D perhaps matches TRBD1 (5 bases). This CDR3 spans 13 amino acids. Germline lookup yields CDR1 SGHAT and CDR2 FQNNGV. Trimming stripped 4 bases from V and 8 bases from J, with 13 bases between. CDR3 sequence reads: CASSSQETGTQYF. CDR3 DNA sequence: TGTGCCAGCAGCTCACAGGAGACGGGTACGCAGTATTTT.